This is a list of T cell receptor beta chains from one sample in a study of blood T cell repertoires in COVID-19. This table comes from immunoSEQ multiplex PCR, and its TCRdb copy is limited to in-frame clones, with some not included. The data hold around 290,000 clones, with nearly 90% observed a single time. The sample taken for sequencing was PBMCs or T cells enriched from blood (not recorded which). The receptors here all came from a woman under 40 who had recovered from COVID-19. Each CDR3 is given without its conserved first and last residue.

j_gene | v_gene | CDR3aa
TRBJ1-6 | TRBV27 | ASSSFRAGNSPLH
TRBJ2-3 | TRBV5-6 | ASSPGVTDTQY
TRBJ2-1 | TRBV7-7 | ASSAGTVYNEQF
TRBJ2-7 | TRBV7-3 | ASSLGGTSYEQY
TRBJ2-7 | TRBV15 | ATSRTHPAGGYYEQY
TRBJ2-3 | TRBV5-1 | ASSFRADTQY
TRBJ1-1 | TRBV30 | AWSVTRNTEAF
TRBJ2-3 | TRBV15 | ATSTVAEESTDTQY
TRBJ2-7 | TRBV15 | ATSRDDGALPYEQY
TRBJ1-1 | TRBV10-3 | AISESVDRRKDTEAF
TRBJ1-1 | TRBV4-1 | ASSQALDRVNTEAF
TRBJ1-2 | TRBV5-1 | ASSSADRDFNYGYT
TRBJ2-2 | TRBV7-7 | ASSLSLAGTGELF
TRBJ1-3 | TRBV9 | ASSVIAGGDLSGNTIY
TRBJ2-3 | TRBV30 | AWSGDRGVAATQY
TRBJ1-2 | TRBV5-1 | ASSLTGYYGYT